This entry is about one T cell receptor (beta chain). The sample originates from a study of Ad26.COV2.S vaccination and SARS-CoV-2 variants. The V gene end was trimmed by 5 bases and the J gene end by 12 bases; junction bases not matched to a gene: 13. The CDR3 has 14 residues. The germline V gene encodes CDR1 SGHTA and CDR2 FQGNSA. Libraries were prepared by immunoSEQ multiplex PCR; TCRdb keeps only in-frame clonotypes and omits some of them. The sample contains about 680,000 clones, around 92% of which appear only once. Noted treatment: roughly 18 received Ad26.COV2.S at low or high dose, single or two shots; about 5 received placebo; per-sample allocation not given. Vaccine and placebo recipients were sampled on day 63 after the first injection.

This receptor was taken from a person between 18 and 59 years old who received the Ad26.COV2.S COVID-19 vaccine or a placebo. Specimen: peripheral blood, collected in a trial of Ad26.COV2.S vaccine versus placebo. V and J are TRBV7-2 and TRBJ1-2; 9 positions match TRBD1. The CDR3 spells CASSPRDNRGRDTF. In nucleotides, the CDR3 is TGTGCCAGCAGCCCTCGGGACAACAGGGGGCGCGACACCTTC.